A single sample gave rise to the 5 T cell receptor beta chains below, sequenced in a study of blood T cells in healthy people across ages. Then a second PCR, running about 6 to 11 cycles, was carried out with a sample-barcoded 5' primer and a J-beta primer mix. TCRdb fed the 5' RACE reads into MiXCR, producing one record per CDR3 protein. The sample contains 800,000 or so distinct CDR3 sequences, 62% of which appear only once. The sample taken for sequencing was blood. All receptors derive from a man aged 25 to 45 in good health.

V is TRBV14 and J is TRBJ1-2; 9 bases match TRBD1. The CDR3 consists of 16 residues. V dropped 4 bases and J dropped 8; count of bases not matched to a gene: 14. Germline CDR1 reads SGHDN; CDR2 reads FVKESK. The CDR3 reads CASSPAGDRDRGGYTF. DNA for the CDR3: TGTGCCAGCAGCCCCGCGGGGGACAGGGATCGAGGAGGCTACACCTTC.

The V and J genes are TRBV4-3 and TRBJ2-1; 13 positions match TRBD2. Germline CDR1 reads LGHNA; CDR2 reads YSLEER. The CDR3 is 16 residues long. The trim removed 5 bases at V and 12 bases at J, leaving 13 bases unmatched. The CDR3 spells CASSGAGTSGVRGQFF. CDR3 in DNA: TGCGCCAGCAGCGGGGCCGGGACTAGCGGGGTTCGAGGGCAGTTCTTC.

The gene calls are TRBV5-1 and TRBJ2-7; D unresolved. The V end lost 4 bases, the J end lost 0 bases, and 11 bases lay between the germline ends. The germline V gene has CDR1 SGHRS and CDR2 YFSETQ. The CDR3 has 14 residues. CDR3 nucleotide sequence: TGCGCCAGCAGCACAGCCATACCCTCCTACGAGCAGTACTTC. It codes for CASSTAIPSYEQYF.

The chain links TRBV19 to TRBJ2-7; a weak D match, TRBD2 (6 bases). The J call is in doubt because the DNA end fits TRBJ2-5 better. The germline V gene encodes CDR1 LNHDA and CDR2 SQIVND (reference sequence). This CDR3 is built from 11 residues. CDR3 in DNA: TGTGCCAGTAGTGCGGGGAAGACCCAGTACTTC. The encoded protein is CASSAGKTQYF.

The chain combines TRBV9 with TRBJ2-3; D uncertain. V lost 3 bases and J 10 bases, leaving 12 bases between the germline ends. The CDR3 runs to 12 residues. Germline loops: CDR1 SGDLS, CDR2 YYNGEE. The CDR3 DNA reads TGTGCCAGCAGCGGCATGTCGGGTCCGCAGTATTTT. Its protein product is CASSGMSGPQYF.